The clone carrying this T cell receptor beta chain has a count of ten or more. A single record per CDR3 protein comes from TCRdb applying MiXCR to the 5' RACE reads. The sample lists approximately 410,000 distinct CDR3 sequences, 23% occurring once. The data originate from a study of T-cell memory formation after mild COVID-19. This CDR3 region has 13 residues. V lost 6 bases and J lost 1, with 10 bases in between. The rearrangement uses TRBV12-3 or TRBV12-4 and TRBJ2-7; D possibly corresponds to TRBD2 (5 bases). Sequenced: PBMCs or a T cell subset sorted from them (not recorded which). The TCR comes from an adult woman who had mild COVID-19 (a few samples of this study predate the infection). Cell type and time point are not known. CDR3 DNA sequence: TGTGCCAGCAGCCCGGGATGGTCCTACGAGCAGTACTTC. It translates to CASSPGWSYEQYF.